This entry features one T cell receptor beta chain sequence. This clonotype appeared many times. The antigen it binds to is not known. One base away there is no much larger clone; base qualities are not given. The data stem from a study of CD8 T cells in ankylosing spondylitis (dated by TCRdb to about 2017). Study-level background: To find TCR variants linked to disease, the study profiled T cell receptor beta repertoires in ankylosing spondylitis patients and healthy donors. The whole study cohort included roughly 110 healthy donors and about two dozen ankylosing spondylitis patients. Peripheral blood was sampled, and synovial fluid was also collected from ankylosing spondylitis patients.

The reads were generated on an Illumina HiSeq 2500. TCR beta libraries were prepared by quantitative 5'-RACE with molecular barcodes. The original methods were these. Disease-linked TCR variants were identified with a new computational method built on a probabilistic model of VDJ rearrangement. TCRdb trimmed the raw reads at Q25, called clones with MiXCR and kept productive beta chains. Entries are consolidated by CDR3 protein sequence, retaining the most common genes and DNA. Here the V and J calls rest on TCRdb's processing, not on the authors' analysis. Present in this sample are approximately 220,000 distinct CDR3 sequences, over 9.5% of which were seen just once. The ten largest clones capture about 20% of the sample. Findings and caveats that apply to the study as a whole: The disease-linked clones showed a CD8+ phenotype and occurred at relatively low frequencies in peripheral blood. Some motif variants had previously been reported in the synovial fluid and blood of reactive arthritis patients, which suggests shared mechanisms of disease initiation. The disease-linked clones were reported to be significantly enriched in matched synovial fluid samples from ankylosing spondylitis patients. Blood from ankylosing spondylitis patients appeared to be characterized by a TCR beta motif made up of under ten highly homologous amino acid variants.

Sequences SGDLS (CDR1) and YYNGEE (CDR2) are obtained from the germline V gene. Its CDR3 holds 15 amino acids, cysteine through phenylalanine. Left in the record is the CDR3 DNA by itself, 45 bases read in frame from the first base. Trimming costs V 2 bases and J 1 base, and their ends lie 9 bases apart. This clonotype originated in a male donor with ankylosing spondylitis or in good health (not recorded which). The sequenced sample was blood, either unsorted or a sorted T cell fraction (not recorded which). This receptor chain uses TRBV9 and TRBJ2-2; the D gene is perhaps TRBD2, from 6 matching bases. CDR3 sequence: CASSVGGMNTGELFF. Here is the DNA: TGTGCCAGCAGCGTCGGCGGGATGAACACCGGGGAGCTGTTTTTT.